This record looks at one T cell receptor (beta chain) sequence and its context. No antigen is known for it. This entry belongs to a study of radiotherapy plus CTLA-4 blockade in lung cancer. Study observations and caveats: Alongside interferon-beta, early blood T cell clone dynamics were reportedly the best predictor of response. Expansion of tumor-derived TCR clones was observed in blood after radiotherapy plus ipilimumab.

Only in-frame clones appear in the TCRdb table, and some are missing; sequencing was by immunoSEQ multiplex PCR. The table lists about 48,000 clones, approximately 86% of them singletons. CDR1 is SEHNR, CDR2 FQNEAQ, per germline (reference sequence). The CDR3 consists of 16 residues. The trim removed 3 bases at V and 5 bases at J, leaving 7 bases unmatched. The sequence derives from a human donor with non-small cell lung cancer that progressed on radiotherapy plus ipilimumab. Some clones in this sample may be carry-over from other donors' samples. The input for sequencing was peripheral blood, taken from a patient treated with radiotherapy plus ipilimumab. V gene TRBV7-9 combines with J gene TRBJ2-2; 9 bases line up with TRBD2. Here the CDR3 DNA reads TGTGCCAGCAGCTTTAACGGACTAGCGATAACCGGGGAGCTGTTTTTT. This sequence encodes CASSFNGLAITGELFF. The entire variable domain, with the rest obtained from reference TRBV7-9 and TRBJ2-2, is as follows: DTGVSQNPRHKITKRGQNVTFRCDPISEHNRLYWYRQTLGQGPEFLTYFQNEAQLEKSRLLSDRFSAERPKGSFSTLEIQRTEQGDSAMYLCASSFNGLAITGELFFGEGSRLTVL.